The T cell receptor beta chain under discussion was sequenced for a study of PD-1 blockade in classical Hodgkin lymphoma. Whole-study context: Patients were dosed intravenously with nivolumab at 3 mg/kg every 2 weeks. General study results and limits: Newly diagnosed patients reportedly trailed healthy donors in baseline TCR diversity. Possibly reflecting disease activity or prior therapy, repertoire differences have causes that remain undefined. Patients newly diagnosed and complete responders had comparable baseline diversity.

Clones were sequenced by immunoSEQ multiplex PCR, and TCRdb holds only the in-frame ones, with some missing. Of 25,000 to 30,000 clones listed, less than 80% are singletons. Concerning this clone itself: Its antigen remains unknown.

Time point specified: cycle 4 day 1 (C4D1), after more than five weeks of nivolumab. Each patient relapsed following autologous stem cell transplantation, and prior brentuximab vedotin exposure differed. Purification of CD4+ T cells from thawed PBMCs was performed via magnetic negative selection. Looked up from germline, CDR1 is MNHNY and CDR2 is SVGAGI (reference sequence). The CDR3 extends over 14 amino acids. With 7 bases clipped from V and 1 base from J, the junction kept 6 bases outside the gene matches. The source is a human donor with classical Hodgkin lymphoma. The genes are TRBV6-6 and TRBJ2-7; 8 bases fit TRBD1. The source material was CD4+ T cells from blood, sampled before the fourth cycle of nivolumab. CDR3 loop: CASTSDRGSYEQYF. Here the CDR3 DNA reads TGTGCCAGCACCAGTGACAGGGGTTCCTACGAGCAGTACTTC.